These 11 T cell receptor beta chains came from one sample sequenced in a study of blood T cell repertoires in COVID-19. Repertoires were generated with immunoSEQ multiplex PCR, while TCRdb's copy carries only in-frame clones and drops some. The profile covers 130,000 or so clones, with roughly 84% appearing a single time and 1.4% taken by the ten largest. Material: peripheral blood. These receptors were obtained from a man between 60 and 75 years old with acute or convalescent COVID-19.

CDR3 nucleotide sequence: TGTGCCAGCAGCCAGGGACACTCCACCGGGGAGCTGTTTTTT. Translation gives CASSQGHSTGELFF. This chain connects TRBV3-1 (or the pseudogene TRBV3-2) to TRBJ2-2; D is possibly TRBD1 (6 bases). Germline V gene lookup returns CDR1 LGHDT and CDR2 YNNKEL (reference sequence). The CDR3 spans 14 residues. Trimming cost V 3 bases and J 4 bases, with 9 bases left between them.

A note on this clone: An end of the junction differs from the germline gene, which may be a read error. CDR3 DNA: TGTGCCAGCAGTGACTCAACAGGGTTAGGCTCACCCCTCCACTTT. Encoded protein: CASSDSTGLGSPLHF. This rearrangement joins TRBV6-5 to TRBJ1-6, with D tentatively TRBD1 (6 bases). Per germline, CDR1 MNHEY and CDR2 SVGAGI. This CDR3 is 15 amino acids long.

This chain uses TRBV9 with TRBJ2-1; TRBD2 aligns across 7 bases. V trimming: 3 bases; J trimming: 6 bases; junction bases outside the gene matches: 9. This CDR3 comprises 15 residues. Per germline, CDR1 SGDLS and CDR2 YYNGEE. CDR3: CASSAAGLYGNEQFF. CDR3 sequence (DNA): TGTGCCAGCAGCGCGGCGGGACTATATGGCAATGAGCAGTTCTTC.

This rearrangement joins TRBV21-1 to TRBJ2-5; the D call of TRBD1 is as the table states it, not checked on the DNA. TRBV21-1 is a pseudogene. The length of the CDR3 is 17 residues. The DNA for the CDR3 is TGTGCCAGCAGCAAAGGAGGGGGCAGGGGAAAGGCAGAGACCCAGTACTTC. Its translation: CASSKGGGRGKAETQYF.

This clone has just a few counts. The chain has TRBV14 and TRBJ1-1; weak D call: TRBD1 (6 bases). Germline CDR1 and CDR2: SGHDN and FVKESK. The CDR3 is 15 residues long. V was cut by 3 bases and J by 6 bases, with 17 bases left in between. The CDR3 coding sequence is TGTGCCAGCAGCCACCTAAAAGGGGAGGGGGCTGAAGCTTTCTTT. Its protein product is CASSHLKGEGAEAFF.

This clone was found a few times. The CDR3 region is CASLDGQGAYSPLHF. CDR3 nucleotides: TGTGCCAGCCTCGACGGACAGGGGGCTTATTCACCCCTCCACTTT. The chain employs TRBV6-6 and TRBJ1-6; TRBD1 matches 11 bases. The CDR3 length is 15 residues. J lost 8 bases, V lost 8 bases, and 8 bases had no gene match. The germline V gene encodes CDR1 MNHNY and CDR2 SVGAGI (reference sequence).

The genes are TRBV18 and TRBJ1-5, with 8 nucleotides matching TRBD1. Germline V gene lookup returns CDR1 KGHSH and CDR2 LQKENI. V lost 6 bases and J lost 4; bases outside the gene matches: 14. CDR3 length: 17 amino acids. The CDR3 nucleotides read TGTGCCAGCTCCCTAGAGCCTTACGGGACAGGTAATCAGCCCCAGCATTTT. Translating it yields CASSLEPYGTGNQPQHF.

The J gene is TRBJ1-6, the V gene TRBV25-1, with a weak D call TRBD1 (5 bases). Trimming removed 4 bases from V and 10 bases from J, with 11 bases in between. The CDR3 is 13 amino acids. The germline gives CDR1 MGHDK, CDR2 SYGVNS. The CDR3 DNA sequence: TGTGCCAGCAGTGGTTCAGGGAACTCACCCCTCCACTTT. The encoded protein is CASSGSGNSPLHF.

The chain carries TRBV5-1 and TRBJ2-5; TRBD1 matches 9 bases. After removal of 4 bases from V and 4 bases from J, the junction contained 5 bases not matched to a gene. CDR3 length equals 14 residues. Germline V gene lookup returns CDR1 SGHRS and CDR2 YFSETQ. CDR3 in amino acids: CASSPGQGRETQYF. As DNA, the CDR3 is TGCGCCAGCAGCCCGGGACAGGGAAGAGAGACCCAGTACTTC.

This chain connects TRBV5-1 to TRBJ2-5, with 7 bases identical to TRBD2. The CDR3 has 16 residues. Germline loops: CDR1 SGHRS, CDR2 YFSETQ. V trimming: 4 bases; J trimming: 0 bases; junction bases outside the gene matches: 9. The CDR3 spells CASSLGGITYQETQYF. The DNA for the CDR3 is TGCGCCAGCAGCCTGGGAGGGATAACGTACCAAGAGACCCAGTACTTC.

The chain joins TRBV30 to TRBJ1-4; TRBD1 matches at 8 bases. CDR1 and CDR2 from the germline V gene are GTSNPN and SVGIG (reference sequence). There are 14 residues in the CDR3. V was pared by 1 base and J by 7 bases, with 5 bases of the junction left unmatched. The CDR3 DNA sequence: TGTGCCTGGAGTGCAGAGACAGGGGCTGAAAAACTGTTTTTT. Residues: CAWSAETGAEKLFF. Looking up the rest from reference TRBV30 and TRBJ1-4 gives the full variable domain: SQTIHQWPATLVQPVGSPLSLECTVEGTSNPNLYWYRQAAGRGLQLLFYSVGIGQISSEVPQNLSASRPQDRQFILSSKKLLLSDSGFYLCAWSAETGAEKLFFGSGTQLSVL.